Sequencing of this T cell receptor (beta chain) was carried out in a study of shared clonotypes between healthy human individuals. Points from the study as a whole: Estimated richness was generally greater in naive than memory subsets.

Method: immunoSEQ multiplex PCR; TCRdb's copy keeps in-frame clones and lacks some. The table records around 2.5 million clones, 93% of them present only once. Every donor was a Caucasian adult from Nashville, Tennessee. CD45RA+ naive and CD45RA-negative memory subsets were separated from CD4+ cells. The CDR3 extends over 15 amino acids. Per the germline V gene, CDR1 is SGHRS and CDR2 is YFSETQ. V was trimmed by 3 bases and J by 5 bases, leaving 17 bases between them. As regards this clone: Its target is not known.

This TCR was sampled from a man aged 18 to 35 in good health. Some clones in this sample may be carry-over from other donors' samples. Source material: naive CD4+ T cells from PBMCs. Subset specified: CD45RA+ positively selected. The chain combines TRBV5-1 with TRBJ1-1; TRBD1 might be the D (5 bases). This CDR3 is CASSSLSGGRTEAFF. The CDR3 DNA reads TGCGCCAGCAGCTCCTTATCTGGGGGACGGACTGAAGCTTTCTTT. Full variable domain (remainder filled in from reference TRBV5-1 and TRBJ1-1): KAGVTQTPRYLIKTRGQQVTLSCSPISGHRSVSWYQQTPGQGLQFLFEYFSETQRNKGNFPGRFSGRQFSNSRSEMNVSTLELGDSALYLCASSSLSGGRTEAFFGQGTRLTVV.